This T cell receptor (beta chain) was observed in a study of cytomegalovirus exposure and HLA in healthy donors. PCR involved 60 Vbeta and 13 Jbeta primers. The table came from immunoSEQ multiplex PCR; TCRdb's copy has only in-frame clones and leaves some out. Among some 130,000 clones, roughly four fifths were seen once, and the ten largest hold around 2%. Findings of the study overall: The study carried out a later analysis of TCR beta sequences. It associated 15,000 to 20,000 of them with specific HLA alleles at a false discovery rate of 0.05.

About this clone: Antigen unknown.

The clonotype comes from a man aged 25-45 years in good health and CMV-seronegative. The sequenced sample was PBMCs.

The CDR3 sequence is CVSQLSPNTGELFF. CDR3 coding DNA: TGTGTAAGTCAACTGTCCCCGAACACCGGGGAGCTGTTTTTT. V is TRBV2 and J is TRBJ2-2; D gene uncertain. The germline gives CDR1 SNHLY, CDR2 FYNNEI. There are 14 residues in the CDR3.